What follows is one T cell receptor (beta chain) and its context. The data are from a study of blood T cell repertoires in COVID-19. Overall study: From the United States, Italy and Spain came samples of acute and convalescent COVID-19. The analysed material was cDNA or gDNA that came from T cells, B-cell-depleted T cells, or PBMCs.

V was clipped by 4 bases and J by 1 base, with 10 bases between them. Germline CDR1 and CDR2: MGHDK and SYGVNS. This CDR3 region has 14 residues. Libraries were prepared by immunoSEQ multiplex PCR; TCRdb keeps only in-frame clonotypes and omits some of them. This table holds about 62,000 clones, 80% to 90% found once. Sequences were obtained from peripheral blood. The chain links TRBV25-1 to TRBJ1-2, with unresolved D. This receptor was identified in a woman aged 55-75 years with COVID-19, enrolled during active disease. In nucleotides, the CDR3 is TGTGCCAGCAGTGGAACAGCAGTTAACTATGGCTACACCTTC. Protein sequence: CASSGTAVNYGYTF.